These T cell receptor beta chains were read from a single sample in a study of T cells in localized non-small cell lung cancer. Generated by immunoSEQ multiplex PCR, the TCRdb table keeps only in-frame clones and is missing some. This table has about 27,000 clones, 90% appearing once. The material was peripheral blood, obtained before any cancer treatment. The receptors were gathered from a woman aged 40 to 75 with stage I lung adenocarcinoma. The CDR3 runs from the conserved cysteine through the conserved F or W. The D gene is left open where the match is weak. Not all rows give a size; the values are once, few, many and, for expanded clones, a class.

v_gene,d_gene,j_gene,abundance,CDR3nt,CDR3aa
TRBV11-2,.,TRBJ2-5,once,TGTGCCAGCAGCCCTACAGTAATGGAGACCCAGTACTTC,CASSPTVMETQYF
TRBV30,.,TRBJ2-2,once,TGTGCCTGGAGCGAACGGGGAGGGGGCTATGGCGGGGAGCTGTTTTTT,CAWSERGGGYGGELFF
TRBV25-1,.,TRBJ2-7,.,TGTGCCAGCAGTGAAAATAACCAAATCTACGAGCAGTACTTC,CASSENNQIYEQYF
TRBV5-4,.,TRBJ1-1,.,TGTGCCAGCAGCTACCGGGAGGCGAACACTGAAGCTTTCTTT,CASSYREANTEAFF
TRBV29-1,TRBD1,TRBJ1-2,once,TGCAGCTCATGGGACAGGGGGGATGGCTACACCTTC,CSSWDRGDGYTF
TRBV30,TRBD1,TRBJ1-2,.,TGTGCCTGGAGTGTAGGGACAGGTCTTGGAGGCTACACCTTC,CAWSVGTGLGGYTF
TRBV28,.,TRBJ1-1,few,TGTGCCAGCAGTTTCCCTCGGCGGGGGATAGATCAAGCTTTCTTT,CASSFPRRGIDQAFF
TRBV19,.,TRBJ2-3,once,TGTGCCAGTAGGGAACAGGAGAGCACAGATACGCAGTATTTT,CASREQESTDTQYF
TRBV30,TRBD1,TRBJ1-1,few,TGTGCCTGGGGGGGACAGATGAACACTGAAGCTTTCTTT,CAWGGQMNTEAFF
TRBV7-7,.,TRBJ2-6,.,TGTGCCAGCAGCCTTCTCGCTATGCCACAAAGTCGGGCCAACGTCCTGACTTTC,CASSLLAMPQSRANVLTF
TRBV5-4,.,TRBJ2-1,.,TGTGCCAGCAGCTTGACGCAGGGGAAGCAGTTCTTC,CASSLTQGKQFF
TRBV11-2,TRBD1,TRBJ1-4,.,TGTGCCAGCAGCTTGGACAGGGGAAATCAGTTTTTT,CASSLDRGNQFF
TRBV6-5,.,TRBJ1-3,.,TGTGCCAGCAAATCAGGAAACACCATATATTTT,CASKSGNTIYF
TRBV6-1,.,TRBJ2-1,.,TGTGCCAGCAGGCCCCCCTTTGGGGCTTACAATGAGCAGTTCTTC,CASRPPFGAYNEQFF
TRBV21-1,.,TRBJ2-7,once,TGTGCCAGCAAATGTCACGACACTAGCGGGAGTTCCTACGAGCAGTACTTC,CASKCHDTSGSSYEQYF
TRBV19,.,TRBJ1-4,.,TGTGCCAGTACCCAAAGGCGGGCTAATGAAAAACTGTTTTTT,CASTQRRANEKLFF
TRBV18,TRBD1,TRBJ1-1,.,TGTGCCAGCTCACCACCGAGCCAGGGGGCGGGGATGAACACTGAAGCTTTCTTT,CASSPPSQGAGMNTEAFF
TRBV4-1,.,TRBJ1-2,.,TGCGCCAGCAGCCAAGCATCAGCTAACTATGGCTACACCTTC,CASSQASANYGYTF
TRBV19,TRBD1,TRBJ1-1,once,TGTGCCAGTAGTTGGGACAGAGAGAACACTGAAGCTTTCTTT,CASSWDRENTEAFF
TRBV27,.,TRBJ1-1,.,TGTGCCTCTTCAGGGGTTACTGAAGCTTTCTTT,CASSGVTEAFF
TRBV19,TRBD2,TRBJ2-3,.,TGTGCCAGTAGCCCAATCCCCTATAGCGGGCGAGGGGATACGCAGTATTTT,CASSPIPYSGRGDTQYF
TRBV27,TRBD1,TRBJ1-2,.,TGTGCCAGCAGAGGGACAGGGGCTATGGGCTACACCTTC,CASRGTGAMGYTF
TRBV11-3,.,TRBJ2-1,.,TGTGCCAGCAGCAACGACGCGGGACTCTTTTACAATGAGCAGTTCTTC,CASSNDAGLFYNEQFF
TRBV18,.,TRBJ1-1,.,TGTGCCAGCTCACCAGGGTCCCTGAACACTGAAGCTTTCTTT,CASSPGSLNTEAFF
TRBV6-6,.,TRBJ2-3,.,TGTGCCAGCAGTTTCGGAAGAGGGGATACGCAGTATTTT,CASSFGRGDTQYF
TRBV9,.,TRBJ2-6,.,TGTGCCAGCAGCGTAGGAGGGACCTCTGGAGCCAACGTCCTGACTTTC,CASSVGGTSGANVLTF
TRBV7-2,.,TRBJ2-5,.,TGTGCCAGCAGCCTGAACGCGGACCAAGAGACCCAGTACTTC,CASSLNADQETQYF
TRBV30,TRBD1,TRBJ1-1,.,TGTGCCTGGAGTGTACCCCAGGGGGATGGCACTGAAGCTTTCTTT,CAWSVPQGDGTEAFF
TRBV5-4,TRBD2,TRBJ2-7,.,TGTGCCAGCAGCTCATTTAATCTAGCGGGACCGCGGGGAGAGCAGTACTTC,CASSSFNLAGPRGEQYF
TRBV7-7,TRBD1,TRBJ2-5,.,TGTGCCAGCAGCGAGACAGGGTGGGGGGAGACCCAGTACTTC,CASSETGWGETQYF
TRBV6-4,.,TRBJ2-1,.,TGTGCCAGCAGTGTTGGGCTAGGTAACAATGAGCAGTTCTTC,CASSVGLGNNEQFF
TRBV7-2,.,TRBJ1-5,.,TGTGCCAGCAGCGGGACGGGGGACAATCAGCCCCAGCATTTT,CASSGTGDNQPQHF
TRBV19,.,TRBJ1-5,.,TGTGCCAGTAGTATAGGTGGCAGGGTAGGGTTAGGCAATCAGCCCCAGCATTTT,CASSIGGRVGLGNQPQHF
TRBV5-4,.,TRBJ2-5,.,TGTGCCAGCAGCTCCGGACTCCGAGGAGAGACCCAGTACTTC,CASSSGLRGETQYF
TRBV9,.,TRBJ2-1,.,TGTGCCAGCACAGCTACGGGGGGCCCAGGTGAGCAGTTCTTC,CASTATGGPGEQFF
TRBV7-8,.,TRBJ2-5,few,TGTGCCAGCAGCCAGGGGGGCGGGCCGTACTTC,CASSQGGGPYF
TRBV11-2,TRBD2,TRBJ2-7,.,TGTGCCAGCAGCTTCTCGGGGGGTCGCGACGAGCAGTACTTC,CASSFSGGRDEQYF